These 20 T cell receptor beta chains share one sample of origin, sequenced in a study of tumor and adjacent non-tumor tissue in lung cancer. Three rounds of nested PCR, following a modified ARM-PCR protocol, produced the TCRbeta library. MiXCR, applied by TCRdb to the multiplex PCR reads, yields one record per CDR3 protein. The data contain 200,000 to 250,000 distinct CDR3 sequences, 71% of them singletons. This sample's RNA came from whole unsorted tissue. What was sequenced was lung tumor tissue. These receptors all come from a man aged 60-69 years with non-small cell lung cancer.

On this clonotype itself: With a much larger clone just one base away, this may be a read error. The rearrangement links TRBV20-1 to TRBJ2-7; TRBD1 agrees at 7 bases. The CDR3 consists of 14 residues. Trimming cost V 0 bases and J 5 bases; bases outside gene matches: 7. Germline V lookup: CDR1 DFQATT, CDR2 SNEGSKA (reference sequence). The CDR3 region has the DNA TGCAGTGCTAGAGATTGGCAGGGGGTGAACGAGCAGTACTTC. Its translation: CSARDWQGVNEQYF.

To note about this clonotype: This may stem from a read error, because a much larger clone lies one nucleotide away. V usage is TRBV29-1 and J usage is TRBJ2-7, with 7 bases matching TRBD1. Germline CDR1 is SQVTM and CDR2 is ANQGSEA. The CDR3 consists of 11 residues. With V trimmed by 7 bases and J by 4 bases, 4 bases remained unmatched. CDR3 amino acids: CSADREYEQYF. The CDR3 nucleotides are TGCAGCGCCGACAGGGAATACGAGCAGTACTTC.

V is TRBV11-2 and J is TRBJ2-5, with a weak D call TRBD2 (5 bases). The germline V gene encodes CDR1 SGHAT and CDR2 FQNNGV. The CDR3 spans 15 residues. V was trimmed by 6 bases and J by 7 bases, leaving 21 bases between them. CDR3 protein: CASRREASNLGTQYF. CDR3 in DNA: TGTGCCAGCAGACGTGAAGCTAGCAACCTAGGGACCCAGTACTTC. Complete variable domain (other parts from reference TRBV11-2 and TRBJ2-5): EAGVAQSPRYKIIEKRQSVAFWCNPISGHATLYWYQQILGQGPKLLIQFQNNGVVDDSQLPKDRFSAERLKGVDSTLKIQPAKLEDSAVYLCASRREASNLGTQYFGPGTRLLVL.

This clonotype has just one count. Because it lacks the conserved phenylalanine or tryptophan at the end, this CDR3 is likely a read error. The chain joins TRBV4-1 to TRBJ2-4, with D unclear. The germline V gene encodes CDR1 MGHRA and CDR2 YSYEKL. The CDR3 extends over 13 amino acids. The CDR3 protein is CANSQDSNTIQYI. CDR3 in DNA: TGCGCCAACAGCCAAGATAGTAACACTATTCAGTACATC.

As regards this clonotype: Likely a read error: the CDR3 ends without its conserved phenylalanine or tryptophan. The chain recombines TRBV20-1 with TRBJ1-5; D perhaps matches TRBD1 (5 bases). This CDR3 comprises 15 residues. Germline V gene lookup returns CDR1 DFQATT and CDR2 SNEGSKA (reference sequence). Trimming removed 3 bases at V and 3 bases at J, with 15 bases between. The CDR3 bases are TGCAGTGCTAGTGCCAGTACAGGCACCAATCAGCCCCAGCATTTA. It specifies CSASASTGTNQPQHL.

In regard to this clonotype: This likely comes from a read error, as the CDR3 has no conserved phenylalanine or tryptophan at its end. It is unclear where the CDR3 begins or ends on the DNA, so no DNA is shown, and the CDR3 is as TCRdb lists it. The chain employs TRBV11-2 and TRBJ2-7; the table assigns TRBD1, which was not confirmed against the DNA. Including both end residues, the CDR3 is 15 amino acids long. Germline V CDR1 and CDR2: SGHAT, FQNNGV. CDR3 amino acids: CASSLGSGGGLERYL.

The chain carries TRBV6-6 and TRBJ2-5, with 8 bases fitting TRBD2. The germline CDR1 and CDR2 sequences are MNHNY and SVGAGI (reference sequence). V dropped 7 bases and J dropped 9; count of bases not matched to a gene: 10. This CDR3 region has 13 residues. The CDR3 sequence: CASTRAGGVSQYF. DNA of the CDR3: TGTGCCAGCACCCGAGCCGGGGGGGTGTCCCAGTACTTC.

In the case of this clonotype: A junction end diverges from the germline sequence, so it may reflect a read error. CDR3: CSARPITSGGNNEQLF. CDR3 DNA: TGCAGTGCTAGACCGATCACTAGCGGGGGCAACAATGAGCAGTTATTC. The rearrangement uses TRBV20-1 and TRBJ2-1; TRBD2 aligns across 11 bases. Germline V gene sequence: CDR1 DFQATT, CDR2 SNEGSKA (reference sequence). The CDR3 loop spans 16 amino acids.

Regarding this clonotype: One junction end disagrees with the germline gene, perhaps due to a read error. The V call is TRBV11-3, the J call TRBJ1-5, with a tentative D call TRBD1 (5 bases). The CDR3 sequence is 17 residues long. CDR1 is SGHNT, CDR2 YENEEA, per germline. In DNA form, the CDR3 reads TGTGCCAGCGGCTTGGGGACGTTCGCCCTGCCAAATCGGCCCCAGCATTTT. Encoded protein: CASGLGTFALPNRPQHF.

The chain couples TRBV6-5 to TRBJ1-1; 9 nucleotides align to TRBD1. Germline CDR1 reads MNHEY; CDR2 reads SVGAGI. J lost 5 bases, V lost 2 bases, and 6 bases had no gene match. The CDR3 consists of 15 residues. The DNA for the CDR3 is TGTGCCAGCAGTTACATTGACAGGGGGGTTACTGAAGCTTTCTTT. Amino acid sequence: CASSYIDRGVTEAFF.

The sample holds many counts of this clonotype. The rearrangement joins TRBV4-1 to TRBJ1-5; D perhaps matches TRBD1 (6 bases). Trimming pared 3 bases from V and 7 bases from J, leaving 19 bases between. The CDR3 totals 16 residues. Germline lookup yields CDR1 MGHRA and CDR2 YSYEKL. CDR3 sequence: CASSQAWGHLKQPQHF. CDR3 DNA: TGCGCCAGCAGCCAGGCGTGGGGGCATTTAAAACAGCCCCAGCATTTT.

Only one count was recorded for this clonotype. Given a much more abundant clone one base away, this may be a read error. The V call is TRBV12-3 or TRBV12-4, the J call TRBJ1-6; a possible D gene is TRBD1 (5 bases). V was shortened by 6 bases and J by 6 bases, with 18 bases between the two germline ends. This CDR3 comprises 16 residues. This CDR3 reads CASRYGRAMSNSPLHF. The DNA of the CDR3 is TGTGCCAGCAGATATGGCAGGGCGATGAGTAATTCACCCCTCCACTTT.

A remark on this clonotype: A much larger clone differs by one base, so this may be a read error. The chain links TRBV4-2 to TRBJ1-1, with 7 bases identical to TRBD1. Trimming took 4 bases from V and 1 from J; bases not matched to a gene: 9. CDR1 and CDR2 from the germline V gene are LGHNA and YNFKEQ. The CDR3 covers 16 residues. CDR3 loop: CASSLWARTGNTEAFF. The CDR3 region has the DNA TGTGCCAGCAGCCTTTGGGCACGGACAGGGAACACTGAAGCTTTCTTT.

Of note for this clonotype: A junction boundary mismatches the germline segment, possibly from a read error. V and J are TRBV4-1 and TRBJ2-7; unclear D gene. This CDR3 region has 16 residues. Germline CDR1 is MGHRA and CDR2 is YSYEKL. CDR3 DNA sequence: TGCGTCAGCAGCCAAGATTACGACTTAGGGACCTACGAGCAGTACTTC. It codes for CVSSQDYDLGTYEQYF.

The sample holds many counts of this clonotype. The chain uses TRBV4-1 and TRBJ2-5; D is possibly TRBD2 (6 bases). V dropped 1 base and J dropped 3 bases, with 12 bases sitting between them. Germline V gene sequence: CDR1 MGHRA, CDR2 YSYEKL. This CDR3 contains 15 residues. CDR3 amino acids: CASSQVVASEETQYF. The CDR3 nucleotides read TGCGCCAGCAGCCAAGTGGTGGCTAGCGAAGAGACCCAGTACTTC.

Note on this clonotype: An end of the junction differs from the germline gene, which may be a read error. V gene TRBV11-3 combines with J gene TRBJ1-1; maybe TRBD1 (5 bases). From germline, CDR1 is SGHNT and CDR2 YENEEA. This CDR3 has 17 residues. The CDR3 DNA reads TGTGTCAGCAGCTTAGGACGCCTTACTTCTGACAGCACTGAAGCTTTCTTT. Amino acids: CVSSLGRLTSDSTEAFF.

The CDR3 coding sequence is TGTGCCAGGAGCCAGACAGGGGGTTCACCACCCCTCCACTTT. Its translation: CARSQTGGSPPLHF. The chain couples TRBV11-2 to TRBJ1-6; 9 positions agree with TRBD1. The germline V gene has CDR1 SGHAT and CDR2 FQNNGV. This CDR3 region has 14 residues. Trimming cost V 9 bases and J 11 bases; bases outside gene matches: 11.

The gene calls are TRBV5-4 and TRBJ2-2; TRBD2 aligns across 7 bases. This CDR3 is built from 17 residues. V trimming: 6 bases; J trimming: 2 bases; junction bases outside the gene matches: 13. Germline V gene sequence: CDR1 SGHNT, CDR2 YYREEE (reference sequence). CDR3 coding DNA: TGTGCCAGCATGTCAGGACTAGTGGTGGGAAACACCGGGGAGCTGTTTTTT. This translates into CASMSGLVVGNTGELFF. Variable domain in full (rest from reference TRBV5-4 and TRBJ2-2): ETGVTQSPTHLIKTRGQQVTLRCSSQSGHNTVSWYQQALGQGPQFIFQYYREEENGRGNFPPRFSGLQFPNYSSELNVNALELDDSALYLCASMSGLVVGNTGELFFGEGSRLTVL.

A note on this clonotype: Mismatch with germline at one junction end may stem from a read error. This chain joins TRBV7-9 and TRBJ1-1; tentatively, D is TRBD1 (6 bases). This CDR3 contains 15 residues. CDR1 and CDR2 (germline): SEHNR, FQNEAQ (reference sequence). CDR3 DNA sequence: TGTGTCAGCAGCTTTCAGGGGCTAGGGAACACTGAAGCTTTCTTT. This encodes CVSSFQGLGNTEAFF.

This clonotype was counted a single time. Mismatch with germline at one junction end may stem from a read error. This chain connects TRBV6-2 or TRBV6-3 to TRBJ1-2, with no clear D. CDR1 and CDR2 from the germline V gene are MNHEY and SVGEGT. The CDR3 is made up of 13 amino acids. In nucleotides, the CDR3 is TGTGCCAGCCGGGCGGGGAACTTATATGGTTACAACTTC. As protein: CASRAGNLYGYNF.